The rows below give T cell receptor beta chains drawn from one sample of a study of Ad26.COV2.S vaccination and SARS-CoV-2 variants. Produced via immunoSEQ multiplex PCR; TCRdb's table is partial and in-frame only. The data show 410,000 or so clones, 80% to 95% seen once. The sequences come from peripheral blood, collected in a trial of Ad26.COV2.S vaccine versus placebo. Receptors were obtained from a person between 18 and 59 years old who received the Ad26.COV2.S COVID-19 vaccine or a placebo. Both conserved end residues are part of each CDR3. The D gene is left open where the match is weak. Clone size is not always given. Where it is, it says once, few, many or a class for expanded clones.

TRBJ2-2	NA	TRBV10-1	NA	CASSDFRVSTGELFF	TGCGCCAGCAGTGATTTCAGGGTGTCCACCGGGGAGCTGTTTTTT
TRBJ1-5	NA	TRBV15	NA	CATSRDVAQPQHF	TGTGCCACCAGCAGGGACGTAGCTCAGCCCCAGCATTTT
TRBJ1-2	NA	TRBV28	TRBD1	CASSFSSGGAYGYTF	TGTGCCAGCAGTTTTAGTTCAGGGGGCGCCTATGGCTACACCTTC
TRBJ2-7	NA	TRBV5-1	NA	CASSLNPGPYEQYF	TGCGCCAGCAGCTTGAATCCGGGCCCCTACGAGCAGTACTTC
TRBJ2-2	NA	TRBV5-1	NA	CASSLVSGQPSTGELFF	TGCGCCAGCAGCTTGGTCAGCGGGCAGCCCAGCACCGGGGAGCTGTTTTTT
TRBJ2-5	NA	TRBV5-1	TRBD2	CASSPGLAGNQETQYF	TGCGCCAGCAGCCCGGGACTAGCGGGAAACCAAGAGACCCAGTACTTC
TRBJ1-2	NA	TRBV9	NA	CASSVGRQLDGYTF	TGTGCCAGCAGCGTAGGTCGGCAGTTGGATGGCTACACCTTC
TRBJ2-1	NA	TRBV3-1/TRBV3-2	NA	CASSFLRDQASYNEQFF	TGTGCCAGCAGTTTCCTCCGGGACCAAGCCTCCTACAATGAGCAGTTCTTC
TRBJ1-1	NA	TRBV6-5	TRBD1	CASLRETGANTEAFF	TGTGCCAGCCTAAGGGAAACAGGGGCGAACACTGAAGCTTTCTTT
TRBJ1-3	NA	TRBV28	NA	CASSLIGGLGNTIYF	TGTGCCAGCAGTTTGATTGGGGGGCTTGGAAACACCATATATTTT
TRBJ1-4	NA	TRBV9	TRBD1	CASSVTDRGEKLFF	TGTGCCAGCAGCGTTACGGACAGGGGTGAAAAACTGTTTTTT
TRBJ2-2	NA	TRBV6-1	NA	CASSEVTGVAGELFF	TGTGCCAGCAGTGAAGTGACGGGAGTCGCCGGGGAGCTGTTTTTT
TRBJ1-5	NA	TRBV19	TRBD1	CASSIKDRDGQPQHF	TGTGCCAGTAGTATAAAGGACAGGGACGGCCAGCCCCAGCATTTT
TRBJ2-7	NA	TRBV6-5	TRBD1	CASSYSTGDREYEQYF	TGTGCCAGCAGTTACTCTACCGGGGACAGAGAGTACGAGCAGTACTTC
TRBJ2-7	NA	TRBV7-9	TRBD2	CASSLGLAGGIEQYF	TGTGCCAGCAGCTTAGGTTTGGCGGGAGGAATCGAGCAGTACTTC
TRBJ1-1	NA	TRBV5-6	TRBD1	CASSWGQGNTEAFF	TGTGCCAGCAGCTGGGGACAGGGGAACACTGAAGCTTTCTTT
TRBJ2-4	NA	TRBV3-1/TRBV3-2	NA	CASSQVEGAGIQYF	TGTGCCAGCAGCCAAGTGGAGGGGGCCGGCATTCAGTACTTC
TRBJ2-2	few	TRBV19	TRBD2	CASSIGDGRFGELFF	TGTGCCAGTAGTATAGGTGACGGGAGGTTCGGGGAGCTGTTTTTT